A single sample is the source of the 16 T cell receptor beta chains below, sequenced in a study of blood T cell repertoires in COVID-19. Method: immunoSEQ multiplex PCR; TCRdb's copy keeps in-frame clones and lacks some. The table records 110,000 to 150,000 clones, 60% to 85% of them present only once. Sequenced: peripheral blood. Receptors were obtained from a man aged 50-60 years with active or convalescent COVID-19.

The V call is TRBV7-9, the J call TRBJ1-1; D perhaps matches TRBD1 (5 bases). The CDR3 contains 14 residues. The V gene's germline CDR1 is SEHNR and CDR2 FQNEAQ (reference sequence). Trimming stripped 1 base from V and 6 bases from J, with 12 bases between. CDR3 DNA sequence: TGTGCCAGCAGCTTAGTACCCCCGGGGGCTGAAGCTTTCTTT. Protein: CASSLVPPGAEAFF. Full variable domain (remainder filled in from reference TRBV7-9 and TRBJ1-1): DTGVSQNPRHKITKRGQNVTFRCDPISEHNRLYWYRQTLGQGPEFLTYFQNEAQLEKSRLLSDRFSAERPKGSFSTLEIQRTEQGDSAMYLCASSLVPPGAEAFFGQGTRLTVV.

The rearrangement links TRBV5-1 to TRBJ1-2, with D possibly matching TRBD1 (5 bases). Germline lookup yields CDR1 SGHRS and CDR2 YFSETQ. The CDR3 runs to 16 residues. Trimming cost V 0 bases and J 1 base, with 13 bases left between them. Here the CDR3 reads CASSLEGGANNYGYTF. The CDR3 DNA follows: TGCGCCAGCAGCTTGGAGGGAGGGGCAAATAACTATGGCTACACCTTC.

The chain is built from TRBV20-1 and TRBJ2-5; 8 bases line up with TRBD1. CDR3 length: 13 amino acids. Germline V gives CDR1 DFQATT, CDR2 SNEGSKA (reference sequence). The ends lost 3 bases at V and 4 bases at J; junction bases unmatched: 4. CDR3 protein: CSASARGPETQYF. The CDR3 DNA reads TGCAGTGCTAGTGCCAGGGGGCCAGAGACCCAGTACTTC.

This chain uses TRBV27 with TRBJ2-7; TRBD2 agrees at 15 bases. Unmatched junction bases numbered 10, after V lost 7 bases and J lost 3 bases. From germline, CDR1 is MNHEY and CDR2 SMNVEV (reference sequence). The CDR3 length is 17 residues. CDR3 region: CASTRTSGRVLIYEQYF. The CDR3 coding sequence is TGTGCCAGCACTAGGACTAGCGGGAGGGTATTAATCTACGAGCAGTACTTC.

This rearrangement joins TRBV11-3 to TRBJ2-1; tentatively, D is TRBD1 (5 bases). The length of the CDR3 is 13 residues. With 5 bases removed from V and 4 bases from J, the gap between germline ends came to 9 bases. Germline CDR1 SGHNT, CDR2 YENEEA. The CDR3 sequence: CASSQGWYNEQFF. As DNA, the CDR3 is TGTGCCAGCAGCCAGGGATGGTACAATGAGCAGTTCTTC.

The genes are TRBV7-6 and TRBJ2-3, with 7 bases that match TRBD2. This CDR3 is built from 15 residues. In germline, CDR1 is SGHVS, CDR2 FNYEAQ. V lost 2 bases to trimming and J lost 5 bases; unmatched junction nucleotides: 7. CDR3: CASSLRLAGGDTQYF. DNA for the CDR3: TGTGCCAGCAGCTTAAGACTAGCCGGAGGAGATACGCAGTATTTT. The full variable domain, its missing parts supplied by reference TRBV7-6 and TRBJ2-3, is GAGVSQSPRYKVTKRGQDVALRCDPISGHVSLYWYRQALGQGPEFLTYFNYEAQQDKSGLPNDRFSAERPEGSISTLTIQRTEQRDSAMYRCASSLRLAGGDTQYFGPGTRLTVL.

The chain carries TRBV2 and TRBJ1-5; weak D call: TRBD1 (5 bases). The CDR3 is made up of 16 amino acids. Germline loops: CDR1 SNHLY, CDR2 FYNNEI. Trimming cost V 2 bases and J 5 bases, with 16 bases left between them. Here the CDR3 reads CASSEFGRGRDQPQHF. DNA of the CDR3: TGTGCCAGCAGTGAATTTGGCAGAGGCAGGGATCAGCCCCAGCATTTT.

The chain recombines TRBV5-1 with TRBJ2-3; 11 nucleotides line up with TRBD2. The CDR3 has 15 residues. Germline loops: CDR1 SGHRS, CDR2 YFSETQ. V lost 0 bases to trimming and J lost 6 bases; unmatched junction nucleotides: 3. CDR3 nucleotide sequence: TGCGCCAGCAGCTTGGAGGCTAGCGGGAGGGATACGCAGTATTTT. Protein product: CASSLEASGRDTQYF.

The chain carries TRBV25-1 and TRBJ1-2; possible D gene TRBD1, 6 bases. This CDR3 has 13 amino acids. Trimming stripped 8 bases from V and 2 bases from J, with 12 bases between. From germline, CDR1 is MGHDK and CDR2 SYGVNS. The DNA of the CDR3 is TGTGCCAGCCGGACGGGGGGCAACTATGGCTACACCTTC. This encodes CASRTGGNYGYTF.

This clone was observed a handful of times. The gene calls are TRBV5-6 and TRBJ2-2; TRBD2 aligns across 10 bases. CDR3 size: 16 residues. V dropped 7 bases and J dropped 0; count of bases not matched to a gene: 6. Per germline, CDR1 SGHDT and CDR2 YYEEEE. CDR3 protein: CASGGLAETNTGELFF. The CDR3 DNA follows: TGTGCCAGCGGCGGACTAGCGGAAACGAACACCGGGGAGCTGTTTTTT.

This rearrangement joins TRBV19 to TRBJ2-1; 13 bases match TRBD2. The trim removed 6 bases at V and 0 bases at J, leaving 2 bases unmatched. Germline assignment: CDR1 LNHDA and CDR2 SQIVND (reference sequence). The CDR3 is made up of 16 amino acids. The CDR3 spells CASRRTSGSSYNEQFF. The CDR3 DNA is TGTGCCAGTAGAAGGACTAGCGGGAGCTCCTACAATGAGCAGTTCTTC.

This clone was counted many times. The chain uses TRBV5-1 and TRBJ2-3; 7 bases are shared with TRBD2. V lost 0 bases, J lost 3 bases, and 1 base stayed unmatched. The CDR3 has 14 residues. Germline CDR1 SGHRS, CDR2 YFSETQ. The CDR3 DNA reads TGCGCCAGCAGCTTGGCTAGCGGAACAGATACGCAGTATTTT. Amino acids: CASSLASGTDTQYF.

V usage is TRBV18 and J usage is TRBJ2-3; D is possibly TRBD2 (5 bases). Germline V gene sequence: CDR1 KGHSH, CDR2 LQKENI. Trimming removed 6 bases at V and 7 bases at J, with 17 bases between. The CDR3 sequence is 14 residues long. The CDR3, as DNA: TGTGCCAGCTCGAGGACGGAACGGAGGAATACGCAGTATTTT. The encoded protein is CASSRTERRNTQYF. Complete variable domain (other parts from reference TRBV18 and TRBJ2-3): NAGVMQNPRHLVRRRGQEARLRCSPMKGHSHVYWYRQLPEEGLKFMVYLQKENIIDESGMPKERFSAEFPKEGPSILRIQQVVRGDSAAYFCASSRTERRNTQYFGPGTRLTVL.

This clone occurred once. The rearrangement links TRBV19 to TRBJ2-7, with a weak D call TRBD2 (5 bases). The germline V gene encodes CDR1 LNHDA and CDR2 SQIVND (reference sequence). V lost 5 bases and J lost 3, with 11 bases in between. This CDR3 region has 13 residues. In DNA form, the CDR3 reads TGTGCCAGTAGTGTGGACTTCCGCTACGAGCAGTACTTC. Translating gives CASSVDFRYEQYF.

The chain combines TRBV7-2 with TRBJ2-1; TRBD2 might be the D (7 bases). The CDR3 loop spans 16 amino acids. V was clipped by 6 bases and J by 1 base, with 16 bases between them. Germline-derived CDR1 and CDR2 are SGHTA and FQGNSA. The CDR3 DNA sequence: TGTGCCAGCAGGGACAGCGCTAGCGGTTCCTACAATGAGCAGTTCTTC. Protein sequence: CASRDSASGSYNEQFF. The full variable domain, completed using reference TRBV7-2 and TRBJ2-1, is GAGVSQSPSNKVTEKGKDVELRCDPISGHTALYWYRQSLGQGLEFLIYFQGNSAPDKSGLPSDRFSAERTGGSVSTLTIQRTQQEDSAVYLCASRDSASGSYNEQFFGPGTRLTVL.

J is TRBJ1-1 and V is TRBV27, with 7 bases that match TRBD1. CDR1 is MNHEY, CDR2 SMNVEV, per germline (reference sequence). The CDR3 loop spans 16 amino acids. The ends lost 2 bases at V and 9 bases at J; junction bases unmatched: 15. The CDR3 loop is CASSLIPGTEFGKAFF. For the CDR3, the DNA is TGTGCCAGCAGTTTAATTCCCGGGACAGAATTCGGGAAAGCTTTCTTT.